This T cell receptor (beta chain) originates from a study of cytomegalovirus exposure and HLA in healthy donors. General study points: A later analysis showed TCR association rates differing by HLA locus, peaking at DRB1 and lowest at HLA-C. Later analysis identified a missense DCLRE1C variant that was linked to TCR beta V- and J-gene trimming. The study put 150 to 200 TCR beta chains on its list as cytomegalovirus-associated.

A remark on this clone: Its cognate antigen is unknown.

V lost 3 bases to trimming and J lost 4 bases; unmatched junction nucleotides: 6. Germline V lookup: CDR1 MNHNY, CDR2 SVGAGI (reference sequence). CDR3 length: 15 residues. This PCR relied on a set of 60 Vbeta primers and 13 Jbeta primers. The method was immunoSEQ multiplex PCR; TCRdb's version includes in-frame clones alone and lacks a portion of them. The table shows 100,000 or so clones, with 75% to 90% occurring only once. Specimen: PBMCs. This chain connects TRBV6-6 to TRBJ1-5; the match to TRBD1 covers 7 bases. This receptor was obtained from a man aged 25-40 years in good health and CMV-seronegative. The CDR3 sequence is CASSYRTGRNQPQHF. CDR3 nucleotide sequence: TGTGCCAGCAGTTATCGGACAGGACGTAATCAGCCCCAGCATTTT.